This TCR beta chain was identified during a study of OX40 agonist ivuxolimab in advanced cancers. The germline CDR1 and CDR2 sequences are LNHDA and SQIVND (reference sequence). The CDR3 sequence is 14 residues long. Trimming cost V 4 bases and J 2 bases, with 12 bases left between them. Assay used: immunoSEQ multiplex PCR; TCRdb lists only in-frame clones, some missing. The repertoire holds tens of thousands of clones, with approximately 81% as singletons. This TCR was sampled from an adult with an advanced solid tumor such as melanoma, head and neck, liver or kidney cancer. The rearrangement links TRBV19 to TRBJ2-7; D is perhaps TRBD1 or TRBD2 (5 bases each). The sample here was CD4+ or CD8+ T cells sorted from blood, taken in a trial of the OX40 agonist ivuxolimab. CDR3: CASSNPGQAYEQYF. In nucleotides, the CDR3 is TGTGCCAGTAGTAACCCGGGGCAGGCCTACGAGCAGTACTTC.